This TCR beta chain was observed in a study of patients and donors after allogeneic stem cell transplantation. MiXCR, run by TCRdb on the RT-PCR reads, gives a single entry per CDR3 protein. The sample lists about 40,000 distinct CDR3 sequences, about 31% occurring once. The CDR3 extends over 15 amino acids. Per the germline V gene, CDR1 is SGHDT and CDR2 is YYEEEE. V was cut by 4 bases and J by 0 bases, with 11 bases left in between. This clonotype was seen a handful of times. The sequence derives from a human donor who was either an allogeneic HSCT recipient or a stem cell or donor lymphocyte infusion donor (not recorded which). It is not recorded whose cells these are; they may come from a transplant donor. Sequenced: blood, either unsorted or a sorted T cell fraction (not recorded which). The chain employs TRBV5-6 and TRBJ1-5, with D uncertain. The CDR3, as DNA: TGTGCCAGCAGCCACCAGGAACATAGCAATCAGCCCCAGCATTTT. Protein sequence: CASSHQEHSNQPQHF.